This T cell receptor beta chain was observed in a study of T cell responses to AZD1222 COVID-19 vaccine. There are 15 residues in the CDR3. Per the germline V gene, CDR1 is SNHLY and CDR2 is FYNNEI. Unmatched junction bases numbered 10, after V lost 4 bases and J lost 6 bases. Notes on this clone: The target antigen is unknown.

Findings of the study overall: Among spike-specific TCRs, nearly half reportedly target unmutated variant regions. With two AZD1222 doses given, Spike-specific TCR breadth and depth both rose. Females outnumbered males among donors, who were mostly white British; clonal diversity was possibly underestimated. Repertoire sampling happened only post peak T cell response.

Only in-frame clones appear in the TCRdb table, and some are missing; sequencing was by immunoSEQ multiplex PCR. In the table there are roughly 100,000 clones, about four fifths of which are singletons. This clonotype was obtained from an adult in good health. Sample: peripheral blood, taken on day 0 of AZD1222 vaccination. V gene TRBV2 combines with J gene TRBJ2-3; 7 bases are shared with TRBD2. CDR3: CASSVTDGRSDTQYF. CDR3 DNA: TGTGCCAGCAGTGTAACTGACGGGAGGTCCGATACGCAGTATTTT. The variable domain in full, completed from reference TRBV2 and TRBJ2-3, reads EPEVTQTPSHQVTQMGQEVILRCVPISNHLYFYWYRQILGQKVEFLVSFYNNEISEKSEIFDDQFSVERPDGSNFTLKIRSTKLEDSAMYFCASSVTDGRSDTQYFGPGTRLTVL.